This TCR beta chain was sequenced during a study of radiotherapy plus CTLA-4 blockade in lung cancer. Focal radiation with ipilimumab CTLA-4 blockade was given to patients with chemo-refractory metastatic non-small-cell lung cancer. Germline-derived CDR1 and CDR2 are SGDLS and YYNGEE. The CDR3 runs 16 residues. The junction had 9 bases not matched to a gene; V was cut back by 3 bases and J by 2 bases. TCRdb's copy holds only in-frame clones and misses some; the assay was immunoSEQ multiplex PCR. The sample holds about 46,000 clones; 77% are singletons and the top ten take approximately 2.5%. V is TRBV9 and J is TRBJ2-5; 8 bases fit TRBD1. The material sequenced was peripheral blood, taken from a patient treated with radiotherapy plus ipilimumab. This receptor was identified in a human donor with non-small cell lung cancer whose response to radiotherapy plus ipilimumab could not be evaluated. The CDR3 is CASSGRDRIIQETQYF. The CDR3 nucleotides read TGTGCCAGCAGCGGCCGGGACAGGATCATACAAGAGACCCAGTACTTC.